Sequencing of this T cell receptor beta chain was carried out in a study of T cells after yellow fever vaccination. Findings of the study overall: Primary-vaccination clones mostly resurfaced post-booster (96% CD4, more than 85% CD8).

This clonotype occurred a few times. Its specificity is unknown. One entry per CDR3 protein results from TCRdb running MiXCR on the 5' RACE reads. Of hundreds of thousands of distinct CDR3 sequences in the sample, under 20% were seen once. CDR1 is SGHKS and CDR2 is YYEKEE in the germline V gene (reference sequence). The CDR3 runs to 16 residues. The V segment lost 4 bases and the J segment 6 bases; nucleotides outside the gene matches: 11. V gene TRBV5-5 combines with J gene TRBJ1-4; 8 nucleotides agree with TRBD1. Sequencing was performed on PBMCs, taken before the yellow fever booster vaccination. The sequence came from a man between 18 and 29 years old who received the YFV17D yellow fever vaccine. CDR3 DNA sequence: TGTGCCAGCAGCGGGACCAGGGGGCTTAACGATGAAAAACTGTTTTTT. Translating gives CASSGTRGLNDEKLFF. The full variable domain, its missing parts supplied by reference TRBV5-5 and TRBJ1-4, is DAGVTQSPTHLIKTRGQQVTLRCSPISGHKSVSWYQQVLGQGPQFIFQYYEKEERGRGNFPDRFSARQFPNYSSELNVNALLLGDSALYLCASSGTRGLNDEKLFFGSGTQLSVL.